Below are 3 T cell receptor beta chains sequenced from a single sample in a study of T cell responses to AZD1222 COVID-19 vaccine. This table comes from immunoSEQ multiplex PCR, and its TCRdb copy is limited to in-frame clones, with some not included. The sample has roughly 100,000 clones, approximately 88% seen once. The specimen comprised peripheral blood, sampled on day 0 of AZD1222 vaccination. The receptors come from an adult in good health.

This chain joins TRBV4-2 and TRBJ2-1; 12 bases are a match to TRBD2. Germline V lookup: CDR1 LGHNA, CDR2 YNFKEQ. With 6 bases clipped from V and 4 bases from J, the junction kept 4 bases outside the gene matches. The CDR3 runs to 15 residues. The CDR3 nucleotides read TGTGCCAGCAGGAGGACTAGCGGGGAATACAATGAGCAGTTCTTC. It translates to CASRRTSGEYNEQFF.

V gene TRBV25-1 combines with J gene TRBJ1-3; D not resolved. With 1 base removed from V and 0 bases from J, the gap between germline ends came to 4 bases. This CDR3 has 14 amino acids. Germline lookup yields CDR1 MGHDK and CDR2 SYGVNS. CDR3 in DNA: TGTGCCAGCAGTGAATTGGACTCTGGAAACACCATATATTTT. Translating it yields CASSELDSGNTIYF.

The J gene is TRBJ2-3, the V gene TRBV6-1; 8 bases fit TRBD1. The length of the CDR3 is 20 residues. Looked up from germline, CDR1 is MNHNS and CDR2 is SASEGT. The trim removed 1 base at V and 7 bases at J, leaving 22 bases unmatched. The CDR3 DNA reads TGTGCCAGCAGTGAAGGGACAGGGTTAGGGTTAGGGTCTTTTGCTAATACGCAGTATTTT. As protein: CASSEGTGLGLGSFANTQYF.